Included here is one TCR beta chain sequence, with context. Its matching antigen is unknown. V lost 2 bases and J 5 bases, leaving 13 bases between the germline ends. The CDR3 loop spans 14 amino acids. CDR1 and CDR2 from the germline V gene are DFQATT and SNEGSKA (reference sequence). The sample belongs to a study of T cells after yellow fever vaccination. Study results and caveats: A weaker secondary response peaked on day 5, the primary on day 15.

Making TCR cDNA involved 5'RACE template switching, which added UMIs and a universal primer site. TCRdb passed the 5' RACE reads through MiXCR, listing each CDR3 protein once. The sample has about 400,000 distinct CDR3 sequences, 6.2% seen once. The clonotype originates from a man aged 25 to 40 who received the YFV17D yellow fever vaccine. Sequenced here: PBMCs, sampled 5 days after the yellow fever booster vaccination. The genes are TRBV20-1 and TRBJ1-5, with D possibly TRBD1 on 5 matching bases. The CDR3 spells CSARNGREDQPQHF. In DNA, the CDR3 is TGCAGTGCTAGAAACGGCAGGGAGGATCAGCCCCAGCATTTT.